What follows are 28 T cell receptor beta chains derived from one specimen sequenced in a study of cytomegalovirus exposure and HLA in healthy donors. Assay: immunoSEQ multiplex PCR; the TCRdb copy retains only in-frame clones and omits some. The data hold some 68,000 clones, with 90% to 95% observed a single time. Material for sequencing was PBMCs. These receptor sequences come from a young man in good health and CMV-seropositive.

This clone was recorded once. V and J are TRBV6-5 and TRBJ2-7; the D is unclear. The germline gives CDR1 MNHEY, CDR2 SVGAGI. The CDR3 is 14 residues long. V was cut by 10 bases and J by 0 bases, with 16 bases left in between. CDR3 sequence reads: CATLARRSSYEQYF. Written as DNA, the CDR3 is TGTGCCACCTTAGCAAGGCGTAGCTCCTACGAGCAGTACTTC.

This clone has just one count. The chain links TRBV5-1 to TRBJ2-3; TRBD2 matches at 8 bases. V was pared by 0 bases and J by 2 bases, with 5 bases of the junction left unmatched. The CDR3 runs to 16 residues. Germline-derived CDR1 and CDR2 are SGHRS and YFSETQ. CDR3 nucleotide sequence: TGCGCCAGCAGCTTGGGAACGGGGGGGATCACAGATACGCAGTATTTT. This gives the protein CASSLGTGGITDTQYF.

This clone was seen once. The chain couples TRBV10-3 to TRBJ2-3; TRBD1 aligns across 9 bases. Germline CDR1 ENHRY, CDR2 SYGVKD. J gave up 1 base and V 3 bases, and 11 bases lay outside the gene matches. The CDR3 sequence is 18 residues long. The CDR3 reads CAISEFNRGRPGTDTQYF. The DNA for the CDR3 is TGTGCCATCAGTGAATTCAACAGGGGGCGCCCTGGCACAGATACGCAGTATTTT.

The rearrangement uses TRBV19 and TRBJ2-7; perhaps TRBD1 as D (5 bases). The CDR3 extends over 14 amino acids. Deletions cut 5 bases from V and 0 bases from J, with 11 bases between. In germline, CDR1 is LNHDA, CDR2 SQIVND (reference sequence). The CDR3 reads CASSLTGSSYEQYF. The CDR3 DNA is TGTGCCAGTAGTCTTACAGGAAGCTCCTACGAGCAGTACTTC.

The V call is TRBV19, the J call TRBJ2-2; the D gene is possibly TRBD2 (5 bases). Germline CDR1 reads LNHDA; CDR2 reads SQIVND (reference sequence). The CDR3 runs to 18 residues. Trimming removed 0 bases at V and 5 bases at J, with 19 bases between. The CDR3 region is CASSIDESLLAFTGELFF. For the CDR3, the DNA is TGTGCCAGTAGTATAGACGAGTCTCTCCTAGCCTTTACCGGGGAGCTGTTTTTT.

CDR3 protein: CASSGPLRDTEAFF. In DNA, the CDR3 is TGTGCCAGCAGCGGTCCCCTGAGGGACACTGAAGCTTTCTTT. The V gene is TRBV2, the J gene TRBJ1-1; D is undetermined. CDR1 is SNHLY and CDR2 is FYNNEI in the germline V gene. This CDR3 spans 14 amino acids. Deletions cut 6 bases from V and 3 bases from J, with 14 bases between. The full variable domain, completed using reference TRBV2 and TRBJ1-1, is EPEVTQTPSHQVTQMGQEVILRCVPISNHLYFYWYRQILGQKVEFLVSFYNNEISEKSEIFDDQFSVERPDGSNFTLKIRSTKLEDSAMYFCASSGPLRDTEAFFGQGTRLTVV.

The chain combines TRBV12-2 with TRBJ2-7; TRBD1, the table's D call, lacks a check against the DNA. TRBV12-2 is listed as a pseudogene. The CDR3 length is 15 residues. The CDR3 DNA reads TGTGCAAGTCGGTTCCCCCGGGACATATGCTACGAGCAGTACTTC. Translation gives CASRFPRDICYEQYF.

This chain uses TRBV27 with TRBJ1-1, with D uncertain. The V gene lost 5 bases and the J gene lost 9 bases, with 16 bases spanning the gap. The CDR3 totals 13 residues. Germline CDR1 reads MNHEY; CDR2 reads SMNVEV (reference sequence). The DNA of the CDR3 is TGTGCCAGCAGTGATGTACCTCGGACTAAAGCTTTCTTT. Its translation is CASSDVPRTKAFF.

This rearrangement joins TRBV6-1 to TRBJ2-7; tentatively, D is TRBD1 (5 bases). CDR3 length equals 15 residues. Germline lookup yields CDR1 MNHNS and CDR2 SASEGT. The V end lost 3 bases, the J end lost 3 bases, and 15 bases lay between the germline ends. CDR3 residues: CASSEGLTEYYEQYF. The CDR3 bases are TGTGCCAGCAGTGAGGGTCTGACAGAATACTACGAGCAGTACTTC.

The rearrangement uses TRBV7-5 and TRBJ2-3; TRBD2, the table's D call, lacks a check against the DNA. TRBV7-5 constitutes a pseudogene. The CDR3 is 19 residues long. The CDR3 sequence: CVRSLAPFRTSGEADTQYF. CDR3 coding DNA: TGTGTCAGAAGCTTAGCGCCGTTTAGGACTAGCGGGGAGGCAGATACGCAGTATTTT.

The V and J genes are TRBV7-8 and TRBJ2-1, with 7 positions matching TRBD2. V trimming: 6 bases; J trimming: 3 bases; junction bases outside the gene matches: 8. The CDR3 spans 15 residues. CDR1 SGHVS and CDR2 FQNEAQ come from the germline V gene. The DNA of the CDR3 is TGTGCCAGCAGTGGGTACCGGGAGGACTACAATGAGCAGTTCTTC. Amino acids: CASSGYREDYNEQFF.

The CDR3 bases are TGTGCCAGCAGTTTGGGCGGGAGGGGGACAGATACGCAGTATTTT. Amino acid sequence: CASSLGGRGTDTQYF. V is TRBV28 and J is TRBJ2-3; 9 bases agree with TRBD2. V lost 3 bases to trimming and J lost 3 bases; unmatched junction nucleotides: 4. There are 15 residues in the CDR3. Germline values: CDR1 MDHEN, CDR2 SYDVKM.

This clone occurred once. The V gene is TRBV5-5, the J gene TRBJ2-7; D is possibly TRBD1 (6 bases). V was pared by 2 bases and J by 3 bases, with 18 bases between. Germline CDR1 SGHKS, CDR2 YYEKEE (reference sequence). The CDR3 loop spans 16 amino acids. The CDR3, as DNA: TGTGCCAGCAGCTTTTCCGTCCAGGGGACAATCTACGAGCAGTACTTC. As protein: CASSFSVQGTIYEQYF.

The rearrangement uses TRBV4-1 and TRBJ2-5; 7 positions match TRBD1. The CDR3 consists of 15 residues. Unmatched junction bases numbered 9, after V lost 4 bases and J lost 4 bases. CDR1 MGHRA and CDR2 YSYEKL come from the germline V gene. CDR3 region: CASSRVTGIGETQYF. DNA for the CDR3: TGCGCCAGCAGCCGGGTGACAGGGATTGGAGAGACCCAGTACTTC.

This rearrangement joins TRBV28 to TRBJ2-1; no reliable D call. The V end was cut by 6 bases, the J end by 6 bases, with 9 bases between. The CDR3 runs to 12 residues. CDR1 and CDR2 (germline): MDHEN, SYDVKM. CDR3 DNA sequence: TGTGCCAGCAGCTCTCTGTTCAATGAGCAGTTCTTC. Translated: CASSSLFNEQFF.

This clone was seen a single time. CDR3: CASSFGEGNEQFF. DNA of the CDR3: TGTGCCAGCAGTTTTGGGGAGGGGAATGAGCAGTTCTTC. This rearrangement joins TRBV27 to TRBJ2-1; 7 positions agree with TRBD2. The trim removed 3 bases at V and 7 bases at J, leaving 3 bases unmatched. CDR3 length: 13 amino acids. Germline CDR1 MNHEY, CDR2 SMNVEV (reference sequence).

This clone was observed a single time. The V gene is TRBV5-6, the J gene TRBJ2-3; 8 nucleotides agree with TRBD2. Germline-derived CDR1 and CDR2 are SGHDT and YYEEEE. V was pared by 0 bases and J by 4 bases, with 1 base of the junction left unmatched. This CDR3 spans 14 amino acids. This chain's CDR3 is CASSLDSGADTQYF. The CDR3, as DNA: TGTGCCAGCAGCTTGGATAGCGGGGCAGATACGCAGTATTTT.

Regarding this clone: Additional DNA sequences in this sample encode the identical CDR3. The chain carries TRBV6-5 and TRBJ2-7; D is ambiguous. Germline-derived CDR1 and CDR2 are MNHEY and SVGAGI. There are 13 residues in the CDR3. The V gene lost 10 bases and the J gene lost 2 bases, with 15 bases spanning the gap. The CDR3 DNA reads as TGTGCCACCAAACCAGCGACGGCCTACGAGCAGTACTTC. Protein sequence: CATKPATAYEQYF.

The V gene is TRBV6-8, the J gene TRBJ1-5; TRBD1 matches 8 bases. J gave up 0 bases and V 6 bases, and 19 bases lay outside the gene matches. Germline V gene lookup returns CDR1 MNHGY and CDR2 SAAAGT. This CDR3 region has 20 residues. The DNA for the CDR3 is TGTGCCAGCAGCCGGGACAGGTCGAAACCTCACGTTTATAGCAATCAGCCCCAGCATTTT. Translated, it gives CASSRDRSKPHVYSNQPQHF.

The J gene is TRBJ1-1, the V gene TRBV27, with 10 bases identical to TRBD1. The germline CDR1 and CDR2 sequences are MNHEY and SMNVEV (reference sequence). The trim removed 6 bases at V and 1 base at J, leaving 5 bases unmatched. This CDR3 region has 15 residues. The CDR3 loop is CASRGQGFGNTEAFF. CDR3 DNA sequence: TGTGCCAGCAGGGGACAGGGGTTTGGGAACACTGAAGCTTTCTTT.

In DNA form, the CDR3 reads TGTGCCAGCAGCTTGGGACACAACTATGGCTACACCTTC. Translation: CASSLGHNYGYTF. This chain uses TRBV11-2 with TRBJ1-2, with a tentative D call TRBD1 (6 bases). Germline V gene sequence: CDR1 SGHAT, CDR2 FQNNGV. V lost 3 bases and J 2 bases, leaving 7 bases between the germline ends. The CDR3 has 13 amino acids.

This rearrangement joins TRBV9 to TRBJ2-1; D possibly corresponds to TRBD2 (6 bases). The CDR3 has 11 residues. V lost 3 bases, J lost 15 bases, and 13 bases lay in between. Looked up from germline, CDR1 is SGDLS and CDR2 is YYNGEE. The chain's CDR3 is CASSASGVLFF. As DNA, the CDR3 is TGTGCCAGCAGCGCCTCGGGAGTTCTGTTCTTC.

This chain uses TRBV9 with TRBJ1-1; possible D gene TRBD1, 6 bases. Per germline, CDR1 SGDLS and CDR2 YYNGEE. The CDR3 has 14 residues. Trimming took off 4 bases at V and 1 base at J, with 11 bases between the two ends. The CDR3 reads CASSPTTGNTEAFF. CDR3 nucleotide sequence: TGTGCCAGCAGCCCCACGACAGGGAACACTGAAGCTTTCTTT.

The chain carries TRBV4-1 and TRBJ1-4; D remains ambiguous. The CDR3 totals 15 residues. The germline gives CDR1 MGHRA, CDR2 YSYEKL. The ends were cut back, 4 bases at V and 2 bases at J, with 11 bases in the middle. This CDR3 reads CASSLGWATNEKLFF. The DNA of the CDR3 is TGCGCCAGCAGCCTTGGTTGGGCCACTAATGAAAAACTGTTTTTT.

On this clone: A read error may account for a junction end that differs from germline. The chain links TRBV7-2 to TRBJ1-1; 7 bases match TRBD1. Germline V gene lookup returns CDR1 SGHTA and CDR2 FQGNSA. CDR3 size: 15 residues. This CDR3 is CASNLAGGIQTEAFF. CDR3 DNA sequence: TGTGCCAGCAACTTAGCAGGGGGTATCCAAACTGAAGCTTTCTTT.

This clone was detected only once. The rearrangement links TRBV7-6 to TRBJ1-1, with 8 bases fitting TRBD1. V lost 4 bases, J lost 6 bases, and 4 bases stayed unmatched. The germline V gene encodes CDR1 SGHVS and CDR2 FNYEAQ. This CDR3 region has 13 residues. CDR3 in DNA: TGTGCCAGCAGCTCAGGGGGCCCAGCTGAAGCTTTCTTT. It translates to CASSSGGPAEAFF.

This chain joins TRBV18 and TRBJ2-1, with 9 bases that match TRBD2. In germline, CDR1 is KGHSH, CDR2 LQKENI. After removal of 1 base from V and 12 bases from J, the junction contained 10 bases not matched to a gene. This CDR3 is 15 amino acids long. CDR3 sequence (DNA): TGTGCCAGCTCACCACAGGGCGGGGGGGCCCGAAGGCAGTTCTTC. Its translation is CASSPQGGGARRQFF.

This rearrangement joins TRBV19 to TRBJ1-2; possibly TRBD1 for D (6 bases). The ends were cut back, 3 bases at V and 4 bases at J, with 15 bases in the middle. This CDR3 region has 15 residues. Germline V lookup: CDR1 LNHDA, CDR2 SQIVND (reference sequence). The CDR3 is CASSIFAGATYGYTF. The CDR3 DNA is TGTGCCAGTAGTATTTTTGCGGGGGCGACCTATGGCTACACCTTC.